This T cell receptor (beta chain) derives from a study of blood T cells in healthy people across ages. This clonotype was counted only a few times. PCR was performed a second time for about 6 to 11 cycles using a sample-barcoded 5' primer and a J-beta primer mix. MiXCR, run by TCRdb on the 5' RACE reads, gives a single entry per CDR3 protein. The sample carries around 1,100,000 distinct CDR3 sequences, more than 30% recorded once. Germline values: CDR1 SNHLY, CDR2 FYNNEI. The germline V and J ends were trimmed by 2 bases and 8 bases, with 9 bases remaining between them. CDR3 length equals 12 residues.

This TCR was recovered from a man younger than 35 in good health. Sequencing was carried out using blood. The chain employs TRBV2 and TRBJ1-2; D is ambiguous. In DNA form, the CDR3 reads TGTGCCAGCAGTGAATCCGGGTGCGGCTACACCTTC. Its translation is CASSESGCGYTF.